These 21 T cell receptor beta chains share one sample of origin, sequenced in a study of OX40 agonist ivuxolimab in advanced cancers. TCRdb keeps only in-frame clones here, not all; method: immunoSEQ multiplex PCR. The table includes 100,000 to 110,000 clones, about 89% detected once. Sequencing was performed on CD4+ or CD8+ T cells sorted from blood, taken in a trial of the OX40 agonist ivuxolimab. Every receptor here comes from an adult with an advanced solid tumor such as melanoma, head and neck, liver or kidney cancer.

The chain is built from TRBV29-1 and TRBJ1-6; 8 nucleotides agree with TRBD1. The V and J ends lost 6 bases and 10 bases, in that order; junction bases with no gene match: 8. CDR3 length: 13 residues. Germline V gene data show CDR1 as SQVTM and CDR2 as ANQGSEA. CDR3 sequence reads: CSVMDRVGSPLHF. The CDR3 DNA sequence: TGCAGCGTGATGGACAGGGTTGGGTCACCCCTCCACTTT.

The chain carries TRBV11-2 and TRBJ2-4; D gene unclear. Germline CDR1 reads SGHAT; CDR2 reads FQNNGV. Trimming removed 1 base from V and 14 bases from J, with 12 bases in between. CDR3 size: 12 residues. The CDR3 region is CASSLAATVEYF. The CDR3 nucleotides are TGTGCCAGCAGCTTAGCTGCCACCGTCGAGTACTTC.

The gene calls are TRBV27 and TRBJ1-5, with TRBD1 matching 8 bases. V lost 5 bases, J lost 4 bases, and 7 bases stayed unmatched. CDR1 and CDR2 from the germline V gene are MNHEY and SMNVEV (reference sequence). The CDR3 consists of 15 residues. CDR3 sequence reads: CASSVRQGWNQPQHF. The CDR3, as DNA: TGTGCCAGCAGTGTGCGACAGGGGTGGAATCAGCCCCAGCATTTT.

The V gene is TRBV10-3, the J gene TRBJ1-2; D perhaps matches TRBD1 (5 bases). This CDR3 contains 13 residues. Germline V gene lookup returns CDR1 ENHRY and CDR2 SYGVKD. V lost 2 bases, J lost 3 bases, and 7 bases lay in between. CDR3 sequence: CAISEARDYGYTF. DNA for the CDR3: TGTGCCATCAGTGAGGCCAGGGACTATGGCTACACCTTC.

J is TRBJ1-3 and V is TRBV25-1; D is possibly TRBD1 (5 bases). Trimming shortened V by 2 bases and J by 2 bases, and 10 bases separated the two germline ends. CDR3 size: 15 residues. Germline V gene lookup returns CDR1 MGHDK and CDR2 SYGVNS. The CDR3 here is CASSEVRGAGNTIYF. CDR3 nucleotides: TGTGCCAGCAGTGAAGTGAGGGGCGCTGGAAACACCATATATTTT.

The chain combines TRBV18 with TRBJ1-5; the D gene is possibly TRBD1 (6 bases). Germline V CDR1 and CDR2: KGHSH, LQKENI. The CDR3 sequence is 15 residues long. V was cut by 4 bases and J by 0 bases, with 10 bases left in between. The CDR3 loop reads CASSLGQSSNQPQHF. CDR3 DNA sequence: TGTGCCAGCTCACTCGGACAGAGTAGCAATCAGCCCCAGCATTTT.

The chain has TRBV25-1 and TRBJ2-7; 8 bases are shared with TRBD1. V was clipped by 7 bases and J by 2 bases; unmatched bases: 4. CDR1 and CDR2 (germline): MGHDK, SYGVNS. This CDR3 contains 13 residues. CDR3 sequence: CASKGTGPYEQYF. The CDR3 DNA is TGTGCCAGCAAGGGGACAGGCCCCTACGAGCAGTACTTC.

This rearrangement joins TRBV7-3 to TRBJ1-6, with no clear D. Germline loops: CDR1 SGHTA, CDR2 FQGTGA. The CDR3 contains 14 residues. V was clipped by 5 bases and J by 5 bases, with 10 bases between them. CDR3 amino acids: CASSRAGNNSPLHF. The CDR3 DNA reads TGTGCCAGCAGCAGGGCAGGCAATAATTCACCCCTCCACTTT.

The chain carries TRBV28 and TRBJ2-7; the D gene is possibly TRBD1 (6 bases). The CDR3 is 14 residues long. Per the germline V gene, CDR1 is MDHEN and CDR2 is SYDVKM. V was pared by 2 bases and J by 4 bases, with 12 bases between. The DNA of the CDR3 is TGTGCCAGCAGTTTAATCGGGACATTTTACGAGCAGTACTTC. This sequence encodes CASSLIGTFYEQYF.

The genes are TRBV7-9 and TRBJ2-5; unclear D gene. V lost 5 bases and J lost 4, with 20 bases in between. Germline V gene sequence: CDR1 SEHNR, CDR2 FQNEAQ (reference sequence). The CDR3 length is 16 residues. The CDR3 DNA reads TGTGCCAGCAGCACTGGAACAGCCGGGTCGGTAGAGACCCAGTACTTC. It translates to CASSTGTAGSVETQYF.

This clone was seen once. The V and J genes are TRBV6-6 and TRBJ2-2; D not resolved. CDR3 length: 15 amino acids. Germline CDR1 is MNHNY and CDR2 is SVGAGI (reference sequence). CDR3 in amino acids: CATAVGNRETGELFF. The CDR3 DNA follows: TGTGCTACAGCTGTAGGGAATCGAGAAACCGGGGAGCTGTTTTTT.

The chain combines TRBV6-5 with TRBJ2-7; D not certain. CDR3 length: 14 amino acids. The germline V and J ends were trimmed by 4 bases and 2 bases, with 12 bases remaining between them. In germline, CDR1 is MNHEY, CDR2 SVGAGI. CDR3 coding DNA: TGTGCCAGCAGTTTCGCGGCCCTAACCTACGAGCAGTACTTC. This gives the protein CASSFAALTYEQYF.

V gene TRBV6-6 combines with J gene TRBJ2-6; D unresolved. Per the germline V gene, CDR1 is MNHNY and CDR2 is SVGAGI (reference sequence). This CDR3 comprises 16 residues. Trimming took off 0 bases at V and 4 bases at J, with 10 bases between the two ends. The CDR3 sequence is CASSYSFRLGANVLTF. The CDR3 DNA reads TGTGCCAGCAGTTACTCGTTCAGGTTGGGGGCCAACGTCCTGACTTTC.

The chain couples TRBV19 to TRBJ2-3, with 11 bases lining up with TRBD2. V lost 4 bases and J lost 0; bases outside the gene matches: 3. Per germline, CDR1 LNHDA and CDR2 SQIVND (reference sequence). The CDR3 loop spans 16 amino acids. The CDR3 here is CASSKRTSGSTDTQYF. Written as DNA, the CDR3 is TGTGCCAGTAGTAAACGGACTAGCGGGAGCACAGATACGCAGTATTTT.

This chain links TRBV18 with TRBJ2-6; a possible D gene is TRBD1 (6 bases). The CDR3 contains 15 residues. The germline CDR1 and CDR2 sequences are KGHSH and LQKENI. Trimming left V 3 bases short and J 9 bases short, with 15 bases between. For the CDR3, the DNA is TGTGCCAGCTCACCGGGATTTGGGGGCGACAACGTCCTGACTTTC. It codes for CASSPGFGGDNVLTF. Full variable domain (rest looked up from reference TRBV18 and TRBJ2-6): NAGVMQNPRHLVRRRGQEARLRCSPMKGHSHVYWYRQLPEEGLKFMVYLQKENIIDESGMPKERFSAEFPKEGPSILRIQQVVRGDSAAYFCASSPGFGGDNVLTFGAGSRLTVL.

CDR3 sequence reads: CASSLARQGDLYGYTF. The CDR3 nucleotides are TGTGCCAGCAGCTTAGCCCGACAGGGGGATCTCTATGGCTACACCTTC. The chain employs TRBV7-8 and TRBJ1-2; 9 bases are a match to TRBD1. V shed 0 bases and J 4 bases; nucleotides not matched to a gene: 6. Looked up from germline, CDR1 is SGHVS and CDR2 is FQNEAQ. The CDR3 sequence is 16 residues long.

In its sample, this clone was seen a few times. CDR3 coding DNA: TGTGCCTGGAGGTCCCGCAGCACAATGAACACTGAAGCTTTCTTT. Translating gives CAWRSRSTMNTEAFF. V usage is TRBV30 and J usage is TRBJ1-1; D ambiguous. Trimming left V 3 bases short and J 0 bases short, with 14 bases between. Germline-derived CDR1 and CDR2 are GTSNPN and SVGIG (reference sequence). The CDR3 covers 15 residues.

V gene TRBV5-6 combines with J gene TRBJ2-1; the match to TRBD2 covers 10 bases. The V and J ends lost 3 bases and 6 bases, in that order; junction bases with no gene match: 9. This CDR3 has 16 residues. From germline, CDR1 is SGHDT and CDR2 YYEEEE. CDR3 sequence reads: CASSWRGSGRFNEQFF. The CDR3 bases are TGTGCCAGCAGCTGGCGTGGTAGCGGGAGGTTCAATGAGCAGTTCTTC.

The DNA of the CDR3 is TGTGCCAGCAGCTCTCCTGTGGACAATGAGCAGTTCTTC. Encoded protein: CASSSPVDNEQFF. V usage is TRBV7-3 and J usage is TRBJ2-1; the D is unclear. Germline V lookup: CDR1 SGHTA, CDR2 FQGTGA. This CDR3 region has 13 residues. V lost 4 bases and J lost 5, with 9 bases in between. The full variable domain, completed using reference TRBV7-3 and TRBJ2-1, is GAGVSQTPSNKVTEKGKYVELRCDPISGHTALYWYRQSLGQGPEFLIYFQGTGAADDSGLPNDRFFAVRPEGSVSTLKIQRTERGDSAVYLCASSSPVDNEQFFGPGTRLTVL.

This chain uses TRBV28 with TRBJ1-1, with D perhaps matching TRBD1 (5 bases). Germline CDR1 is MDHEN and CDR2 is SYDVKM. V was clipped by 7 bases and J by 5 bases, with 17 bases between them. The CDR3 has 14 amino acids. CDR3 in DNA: TGTGCCAGCAACGAAGGCGGGGGATGGACTGAAGCTTTCTTT. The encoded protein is CASNEGGGWTEAFF.

CDR3 sequence: CASSSQGARDNEQFF. CDR3 nucleotide sequence: TGTGCCAGCAGTTCACAGGGGGCGAGGGACAATGAGCAGTTCTTC. The V gene is TRBV27, the J gene TRBJ2-1; 9 bases are shared with TRBD1. Germline assignment: CDR1 MNHEY and CDR2 SMNVEV (reference sequence). Germline trimming cut 4 bases from V and 5 bases from J; bases unmatched to any gene: 6. The CDR3 is made up of 15 amino acids.